This T cell receptor (beta chain) was recorded in a study of T cells in Graves' hyperthyroidism and ophthalmopathy. Diagnoses were made from clinical symptoms, serum measures (thyroxine and TRAb), thyroid ultrasound and orbital computed tomography. Fresh 10 ml peripheral blood yielded PBMCs. This clonotype has a count of ten or more. What was amplified from RNA transcripts were TCR beta CDR3 regions. Carried out on the TCR CDR3, a first-round RT-PCR used the HTBI primer set. TCRdb used MiXCR to reprocess the multiplex PCR reads, holding one entry per CDR3 protein. Here the sample spans 600,000 to 850,000 distinct CDR3 sequences, roughly a sixth being singletons. The receptor was derived from a woman aged 45-60 years with Graves' hyperthyroidism that later progressed to Graves' ophthalmopathy. The material sequenced was blood.

Here the CDR3 reads CASSLDLGRSIEQFF. In DNA, the CDR3 is TGTGCCAGCAGCTTAGACCTTGGCAGATCAATTGAGCAGTTCTTC. The chain recombines TRBV11-2 with TRBJ2-1; D unclear. Germline CDR1 SGHAT, CDR2 FQNNGV. With 0 bases removed from V and 9 bases from J, the gap between germline ends came to 15 bases. CDR3 size: 15 residues.